Shown below are 25 T cell receptor beta chains from a single sample sequenced in a study of blood T cell repertoires in COVID-19. The method was immunoSEQ multiplex PCR; TCRdb's version includes in-frame clones alone and lacks a portion of them. The repertoire consists of 150,000 to 170,000 clones, with about 90% occurring once and the leading ten covering less than 0.6%. Material for sequencing was peripheral blood. These receptors originate from a man in his fifties or sixties with acute or convalescent COVID-19.

The rearrangement links TRBV7-9 to TRBJ1-2; D unresolved. The V end lost 2 bases, the J end lost 1 base, and 8 bases lay between the germline ends. This CDR3 contains 14 residues. Germline CDR1 SEHNR, CDR2 FQNEAQ (reference sequence). The CDR3 region is CASSLIDNNYGYTF. The CDR3 bases are TGTGCCAGCAGCTTAATTGACAATAACTATGGCTACACCTTC.

This chain uses TRBV28 with TRBJ1-1; 11 bases line up with TRBD1. The CDR3 is 17 residues long. Germline-derived CDR1 and CDR2 are MDHEN and SYDVKM. J was trimmed by 5 bases and V by 3 bases; bases with no gene match: 11. The CDR3 nucleotides read TGTGCCAGCAGTTTGAGGTACCCGGACAGGGGGCAAACTGAAGCTTTCTTT. Protein: CASSLRYPDRGQTEAFF.

V gene TRBV4-3 combines with J gene TRBJ1-6; D is possibly TRBD1 (5 bases). V lost 2 bases, J lost 10 bases, and 12 bases lay in between. The CDR3 has 14 amino acids. The germline V gene has CDR1 LGHNA and CDR2 YSLEER. CDR3 DNA sequence: TGCGCCAGCAGCCAAAGCTGGGGCGAGTCACCCCTCCACTTT. Translating gives CASSQSWGESPLHF.

The chain joins TRBV5-1 to TRBJ1-4; TRBD1 aligns across 7 bases. With V trimmed by 6 bases and J by 4 bases, 9 bases remained unmatched. Germline CDR1 SGHRS, CDR2 YFSETQ. This CDR3 comprises 15 residues. The CDR3 is CASTLRGTDNEKLFF. CDR3 coding DNA: TGCGCCAGCACCTTACGGGGGACAGATAATGAAAAACTGTTTTTT.

The chain is built from TRBV6-1 and TRBJ2-2; 11 positions match TRBD2. Germline trimming cut 2 bases from V and 4 bases from J; bases unmatched to any gene: 6. Germline CDR1 and CDR2: MNHNS and SASEGT. This CDR3 has 17 amino acids. The CDR3 sequence is CASSEMRLAGITGELFF. CDR3 bases: TGTGCCAGCAGTGAAATGCGACTAGCGGGGATCACCGGGGAGCTGTTTTTT.

J is TRBJ2-3 and V is TRBV14; 16 nucleotides match TRBD2. This CDR3 is 17 amino acids long. With 3 bases clipped from V and 9 bases from J, the junction kept 9 bases outside the gene matches. CDR1 and CDR2 from the germline V gene are SGHDN and FVKESK. The CDR3, as DNA: TGTGCCAGCAGCCAGCCGGGACTAGCGGGAGGGCCGATGACGCAGTATTTT. The encoded protein is CASSQPGLAGGPMTQYF.

The chain combines TRBV5-1 with TRBJ2-2; D remains ambiguous. The CDR3 covers 14 residues. The V end was cut by 2 bases, the J end by 7 bases, with 12 bases between. Looked up from germline, CDR1 is SGHRS and CDR2 is YFSETQ. In DNA, the CDR3 is TGCGCCAGCAGCTTCGAACCCGCGGACGGGGAGCTGTTTTTT. It yields the protein CASSFEPADGELFF.

The CDR3 protein is CSVATGTGGEKLFF. The CDR3 region has the DNA TGCAGCGTTGCCACCGGGACAGGAGGCGAAAAACTGTTTTTT. The rearrangement uses TRBV29-1 and TRBJ1-4, with 8 bases lining up with TRBD1. V shed 4 bases, J shed 8 bases, and the junction held 9 bases outside the gene matches. In germline, CDR1 is SQVTM, CDR2 ANQGSEA. The CDR3 covers 14 residues.

The rearrangement links TRBV19 to TRBJ2-7; 8 bases align to TRBD1. V was pared by 3 bases and J by 4 bases, with 5 bases of the junction left unmatched. From germline, CDR1 is LNHDA and CDR2 SQIVND (reference sequence). The CDR3 has 14 amino acids. The CDR3 sequence: CASSMPGTGYEQYF. CDR3 sequence (DNA): TGTGCCAGTAGTATGCCAGGGACAGGATACGAGCAGTACTTC.

The V gene is TRBV10-2, the J gene TRBJ2-1; 8 bases align to TRBD2. The V gene's germline CDR1 is WSHSY and CDR2 SAAADI. The CDR3 sequence is 17 residues long. The ends lost 6 bases at V and 6 bases at J; junction bases unmatched: 16. In DNA form, the CDR3 reads TGCGCCAGCAGCCCCCTTACCGGGACTAGATCTCGCAATGAGCAGTTCTTC. Residues: CASSPLTGTRSRNEQFF.

The chain links TRBV29-1 to TRBJ1-4, with D perhaps matching TRBD1 (6 bases). The germline V gene encodes CDR1 SQVTM and CDR2 ANQGSEA. CDR3 length equals 14 residues. V was cut by 6 bases and J by 6 bases, with 17 bases left in between. DNA for the CDR3: TGCAGCGTCGCCACAGGGCGGGTTCATGAAAAACTGTTTTTT. Its translation is CSVATGRVHEKLFF.

This chain joins TRBV10-3 and TRBJ2-5; 7 bases are a match to TRBD2. Germline values: CDR1 ENHRY, CDR2 SYGVKD. V trimming: 5 bases; J trimming: 7 bases; junction bases outside the gene matches: 13. There are 15 residues in the CDR3. The CDR3 DNA sequence: TGTGCCATCAGTAATCTAGCGGTTCCCTCGGGGACCCAGTACTTC. Protein: CAISNLAVPSGTQYF.

The rearrangement joins TRBV28 to TRBJ1-2; TRBD1 matches at 9 bases. The CDR3 extends over 15 amino acids. The ends lost 7 bases at V and 5 bases at J; junction bases unmatched: 11. CDR1 MDHEN and CDR2 SYDVKM come from the germline V gene. CDR3 protein: CASTDLGQGNYGYTF. The CDR3 region has the DNA TGTGCCAGCACCGATCTAGGACAGGGGAATTATGGCTACACCTTC.

V usage is TRBV19 and J usage is TRBJ1-5; 7 positions match TRBD1. The junction had 10 bases not matched to a gene; V was cut back by 1 base and J by 7 bases. The CDR3 extends over 16 amino acids. Germline V gene lookup returns CDR1 LNHDA and CDR2 SQIVND (reference sequence). CDR3 sequence (DNA): TGTGCCAGTAGTATAGTGACAGGGTGGGAGGCACAGCCCCAGCATTTT. This codes for CASSIVTGWEAQPQHF.

The chain recombines TRBV2 with TRBJ1-5; TRBD1 aligns across 10 bases. The J segment lost 5 bases and the V segment lost 4 bases, leaving 5 bases of the junction unmatched. Germline CDR1 and CDR2: SNHLY and FYNNEI. The CDR3 is made up of 15 amino acids. The CDR3 nucleotides are TGTGCCAGCAGTGGACAGGGGGCTAGGGATCAGCCCCAGCATTTT. Translation gives CASSGQGARDQPQHF.

The chain links TRBV7-3 to TRBJ1-6, with D possibly matching TRBD1 (5 bases). The germline V gene encodes CDR1 SGHTA and CDR2 FQGTGA. V lost 1 base and J 5 bases, leaving 9 bases between the germline ends. The CDR3 totals 15 residues. The CDR3 sequence: CASSLNHRNNSPLHF. For the CDR3, the DNA is TGTGCCAGCAGCTTAAATCACAGGAATAATTCACCCCTCCACTTT.

V usage is TRBV9 and J usage is TRBJ1-1, with TRBD1 as a possible D gene (5 bases). The length of the CDR3 is 15 residues. Germline V gene lookup returns CDR1 SGDLS and CDR2 YYNGEE. V lost 0 bases and J 2 bases, leaving 11 bases between the germline ends. Written as DNA, the CDR3 is TGTGCCAGCAGCGTAGTCCCGACAGAAAACACTGAAGCTTTCTTT. This encodes CASSVVPTENTEAFF.

The chain uses TRBV19 and TRBJ1-5; TRBD1 is a possible D gene (5 bases). Trimming took 8 bases from V and 3 from J, leaving 11 bases between them. The CDR3 has 13 amino acids. Per the germline V gene, CDR1 is LNHDA and CDR2 is SQIVND (reference sequence). DNA for the CDR3: TGTGCCAGTGAAGACAGATTCAATCAGCCCCAGCATTTT. This translates into CASEDRFNQPQHF.

V gene TRBV7-8 combines with J gene TRBJ2-2, with TRBD1 identical over 9 bases. Germline CDR1 is SGHVS and CDR2 is FQNEAQ. This CDR3 has 15 amino acids. V shed 5 bases, J shed 6 bases, and the junction held 7 bases outside the gene matches. CDR3 bases: TGTGCCAGCAGCCTCCGGGACAGGGTCCCCGGGGAGCTGTTTTTT. It translates to CASSLRDRVPGELFF. The whole variable domain, filled in from reference TRBV7-8 and TRBJ2-2, reads GAGVSQSPRYKVAKRGQDVALRCDPISGHVSLFWYQQALGQGPEFLTYFQNEAQLDKSGLPSDRFFAERPEGSVSTLKIQRTQQEDSAVYLCASSLRDRVPGELFFGEGSRLTVL.

The rearrangement uses TRBV3-1 (or the pseudogene TRBV3-2) and TRBJ1-1, with 7 positions matching TRBD1. The CDR3 consists of 14 residues. Per germline, CDR1 LGHDT and CDR2 YNNKEL (reference sequence). J gave up 4 bases and V 5 bases, and 7 bases lay outside the gene matches. The CDR3 coding sequence is TGTGCCAGCAGCTCCGGGACAGCCGTCACTGAAGCTTTCTTT. Translation gives CASSSGTAVTEAFF.

This chain joins TRBV7-9 and TRBJ1-1; the D gene is possibly TRBD1 (5 bases). Germline V gene data show CDR1 as SEHNR and CDR2 as FQNEAQ (reference sequence). The V and J ends lost 2 bases and 11 bases respectively, with 12 bases between them. CDR3 length: 12 amino acids. The CDR3 coding sequence is TGTGCCAGCAGCTTAAAGGGGCCTGGGGCTTTCTTT. Amino acids: CASSLKGPGAFF.

The V gene is TRBV19, the J gene TRBJ2-7; 12 bases are a match to TRBD2. The CDR3 length is 15 residues. The germline gives CDR1 LNHDA, CDR2 SQIVND (reference sequence). Unmatched junction bases numbered 4, after V lost 4 bases and J lost 3 bases. The CDR3 bases are TGTGCCAGTAGTAATGGGACTAGCGGGCGCTACGAGCAGTACTTC. It translates to CASSNGTSGRYEQYF.

CDR3 DNA sequence: TGTGCCAGCAGCCTACCGGACAGAAGGACTGAAAAACTGTTTTTT. It codes for CASSLPDRRTEKLFF. The chain carries TRBV7-9 and TRBJ1-4; the D gene is possibly TRBD1 (6 bases). Germline V gene lookup returns CDR1 SEHNR and CDR2 FQNEAQ (reference sequence). The CDR3 length is 15 residues. Trimming took 5 bases from V and 7 from J, leaving 17 bases between them. Full variable domain (missing parts from reference TRBV7-9 and TRBJ1-4): DTGVSQNPRHKITKRGQNVTFRCDPISEHNRLYWYRQTLGQGPEFLTYFQNEAQLEKSRLLSDRFSAERPKGSFSTLEIQRTEQGDSAMYLCASSLPDRRTEKLFFGSGTQLSVL.

V usage is TRBV19 and J usage is TRBJ1-1, with 7 bases lining up with TRBD1. V lost 4 bases and J lost 6; bases outside the gene matches: 2. The CDR3 runs 12 residues. Germline CDR1 and CDR2: LNHDA and SQIVND (reference sequence). CDR3 coding DNA: TGTGCCAGTAGTAGGACAGGCCCTGAAGCTTTCTTT. It translates to CASSRTGPEAFF.

The CDR3 region is CASSPGTSSGYTF. CDR3 nucleotides: TGTGCCAGCAGCCCAGGGACATCCAGTGGCTACACCTTC. J is TRBJ1-2 and V is TRBV6-5; possibly TRBD1 for D (6 bases). Trimming removed 6 bases at V and 7 bases at J, with 15 bases between. Germline assignment: CDR1 MNHEY and CDR2 SVGAGI. The CDR3 length is 13 residues.